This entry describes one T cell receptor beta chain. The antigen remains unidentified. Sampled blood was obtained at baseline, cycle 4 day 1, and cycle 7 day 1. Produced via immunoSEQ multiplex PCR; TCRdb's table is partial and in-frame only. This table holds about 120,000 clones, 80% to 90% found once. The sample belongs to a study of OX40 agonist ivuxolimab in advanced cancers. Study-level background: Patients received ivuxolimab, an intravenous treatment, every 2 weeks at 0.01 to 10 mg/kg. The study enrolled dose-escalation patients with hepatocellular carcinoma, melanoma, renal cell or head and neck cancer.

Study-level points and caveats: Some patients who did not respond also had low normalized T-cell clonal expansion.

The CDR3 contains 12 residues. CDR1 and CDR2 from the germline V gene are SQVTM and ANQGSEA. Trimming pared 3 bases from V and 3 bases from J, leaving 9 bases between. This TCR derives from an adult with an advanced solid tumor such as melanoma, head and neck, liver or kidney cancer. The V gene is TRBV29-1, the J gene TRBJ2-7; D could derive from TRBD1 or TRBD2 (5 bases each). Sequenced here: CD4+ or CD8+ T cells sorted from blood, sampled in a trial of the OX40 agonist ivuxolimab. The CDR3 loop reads CSVDAGSYEQYF. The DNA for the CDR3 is TGCAGCGTTGATGCAGGGAGCTACGAGCAGTACTTC.